A selection of T cell receptor beta chains follows, all from one sample in a study of cytomegalovirus exposure and HLA in healthy donors. Sequencing was performed with immunoSEQ multiplex PCR; in TCRdb, only in-frame clones are kept and a portion is missing. The repertoire holds about 140,000 clones, 80% to 90% seen once, with more than 4% in the top ten. Sequencing was carried out using PBMCs. These receptors came from a woman in her thirties in good health and CMV-seronegative. Each CDR3 is given with its conserved first and last residue. D genes are given only for firm matches. Not every row has a clone size; where given, it reads once, few, many or a size class.

size,D,V,J,DNA,CDR3
-,-,TRBV28,TRBJ2-5,TGTGCCAGCAGCCGGGAGACCCAGTACTTC,CASSRETQYF
-,TRBD2,TRBV7-2,TRBJ2-7,TGTGCCAGCAGCTTAGGGACTAGCGTCTCCTACGAGCAGTACTTC,CASSLGTSVSYEQYF
-,-,TRBV4-3,TRBJ2-7,TGCGCCAGCAGTTTTACCGAGGACAGCGTCTCCTACGAGCAGTACTTC,CASSFTEDSVSYEQYF
-,-,TRBV4-3,TRBJ1-2,TGCGCCAGCAGCCACGGACTAGGGTTTAACTATGGCTACACCTTC,CASSHGLGFNYGYTF
few,TRBD1,TRBV7-2,TRBJ1-1,TGTGCCAGCAGCGCGACCGGGACAGGGGCTATGAACACTGAAGCTTTCTTT,CASSATGTGAMNTEAFF
-,TRBD1,TRBV19,TRBJ1-5,TGTGCCAGTAGTAGGATACAGGGGGCGCGCAATCAGCCCCAGCATTTT,CASSRIQGARNQPQHF
few,-,TRBV28,TRBJ2-3,TGTGCCAGCAGTTTTCAGAGGGCCGGCACAGATACGCAGTATTTT,CASSFQRAGTDTQYF
-,TRBD1,TRBV30,TRBJ1-4,TGTGCCTGGAGTCTAGACAGGGTTAATGAAAAACTGTTTTTT,CAWSLDRVNEKLFF
-,-,TRBV6-6,TRBJ2-3,TGTGCCAGCACGGGTCGTCTAGCAGGCACAGATACGCAGTATTTT,CASTGRLAGTDTQYF
-,-,TRBV18,TRBJ2-1,TGTGCCAGCTCACCACTGGGACTTCCACTAAGAGAGCAGTTCTTC,CASSPLGLPLREQFF
-,-,TRBV28,TRBJ1-5,TGTGCCAGCAGTCGTTTGCCGACAGGTAGGAATCAGCCCCAGCATTTT,CASSRLPTGRNQPQHF
few,-,TRBV6-5,TRBJ2-3,TGTGCCAGCAGCCGAAGGACTTCTCTCACAGATACGCAGTATTTT,CASSRRTSLTDTQYF
-,TRBD1,TRBV25-1,TRBJ2-1,TGTGCCAGCAGTGAAGGGACAGGGGGCGGTGAGCAGTTCTTC,CASSEGTGGGEQFF
-,-,TRBV7-9,TRBJ1-1,TGTGCCAGCAGCTTCAATGGGGCGGGAGCTGAAGCTTTCTTT,CASSFNGAGAEAFF
-,TRBD2,TRBV5-4,TRBJ2-5,TGTGCCAGCAGCTGGGGGACTAGTCGCGGAGTGGTAACCCAGTACTTC,CASSWGTSRGVVTQYF
-,-,TRBV2,TRBJ1-4,TGTGCCAGCCGTTGGGCCCCAGGGCAAGTGTTTTTT,CASRWAPGQVFF
-,TRBD2,TRBV9,TRBJ2-7,TGTGCCAGCAGCCCAACTAGCGGGGGGGACTACGAGCAGTACTTC,CASSPTSGGDYEQYF
-,-,TRBV7-9,TRBJ2-3,TGTGCCAGCAGCACCCGGGGAAAGAGCACAGATACGCAGTATTTT,CASSTRGKSTDTQYF
once,-,TRBV10-2,TRBJ1-6,TGCGCCAGCAGCCGAGAGCGCTCCTATAATTCACCCCTCCACTTT,CASSRERSYNSPLHF
-,TRBD1,TRBV7-6,TRBJ1-2,TGTGCCAGCAGCAGTTCTGGGACAGCCGAAGGCTACACCTTC,CASSSSGTAEGYTF
-,TRBD1,TRBV27,TRBJ2-2,TGTGCCAGCAGTTATCGAGGGACAGGGGGTTTCGGGGAGCTGTTTTTT,CASSYRGTGGFGELFF
-,TRBD1,TRBV28,TRBJ2-2,TGTGCCAGCAGTTTAGGGACAGGGGGCACCGGGGAGCTGTTTTTT,CASSLGTGGTGELFF
few,TRBD1,TRBV6-5,TRBJ1-1,TGTGCCAGCAGTTACACCTCGAACAGGGGGCGGTCCGCTTTCTTT,CASSYTSNRGRSAFF
-,-,TRBV7-6,TRBJ1-5,TGTGCCAGCAGCCCGGCGGTGACTTCCTATAGCAATCAGCCCCAGCATTTT,CASSPAVTSYSNQPQHF
-,TRBD1,TRBV7-2,TRBJ1-2,TGTGCCAGCAGCTTATGGCACAGGGGATATGGCTACACCTTC,CASSLWHRGYGYTF
-,-,TRBV6-1,TRBJ2-7,TGTGCCAGCAGTGATGGGGACTTCTCCTACGAGCAGTACTTC,CASSDGDFSYEQYF
-,-,TRBV6-5,TRBJ2-5,TGTGCCAGCAGCAGCCGACTAGGCTTGACCCAGTACTTC,CASSSRLGLTQYF
-,-,TRBV10-3,TRBJ2-1,TGTGCCATCAGTGAGTCCTTGGGTCTGAGGAATGAGCAGTTCTTC,CAISESLGLRNEQFF
-,-,TRBV6-5,TRBJ1-2,TGTGCCAGCAGGTCTCAGGGAGGCGGCTACCCCTTC,CASRSQGGGYPF
-,TRBD1,TRBV13,TRBJ1-2,TGTGCCAGCAGCTTAGGGACAGGGAACTATGGCTACACCTTC,CASSLGTGNYGYTF
-,TRBD1,TRBV28,TRBJ2-7,TGTGCCAGCAGCCTCACAGGGGGGATATCCTACGAGCAGTACTTC,CASSLTGGISYEQYF
-,TRBD2,TRBV10-3,TRBJ2-7,TGTGCCATCAGCGGCGGGGGGGCCCTCTACGAGCAGTACTTC,CAISGGGALYEQYF
-,-,TRBV5-4,TRBJ2-7,TGTGCCAGCAGCTTGGCCTGGACAGAGCCCTACGAGCAGTACTTC,CASSLAWTEPYEQYF
-,-,TRBV19,TRBJ1-2,TGTGCCAGTAGTATAGATTTACGCGGGAACTATGGCTACACCTTC,CASSIDLRGNYGYTF
-,TRBD1,TRBV19,TRBJ1-1,TGTGCCAGTAGTATCCCACAGGGGGGCTACACTGAAGCTTTCTTT,CASSIPQGGYTEAFF
few,-,TRBV2,TRBJ1-5,TGTGCCAGCAGTGCAACACAGCGCAATCAGCCCCAGCATTTT,CASSATQRNQPQHF
-,-,TRBV4-3,TRBJ2-1,TGCGCCAGCAGCCAAGACCTCCGGCAGGGCGGCGGTGAGCAGTTCTTC,CASSQDLRQGGGEQFF
-,-,TRBV5-4,TRBJ2-1,TGTGCCAGCAGCTTCGACTCCCGGATGTTCAATGAGCAGTTCTTC,CASSFDSRMFNEQFF
-,-,TRBV21-1,TRBJ1-5,TGTGCCAGCAGCATCTCCGGGACAGGGTGTCAGCCCCAGCATTTT,CASSISGTGCQPQHF
-,TRBD2,TRBV2,TRBJ2-3,TGTGCCAGCAGTGCGTTAGCGGGAAGGCTCACAGATACGCAGTATTTT,CASSALAGRLTDTQYF
-,-,TRBV4-3,TRBJ1-4,TGCGCCAGCAGCCAGGAAATCTCAGGGGCCGTCAATGAAAAACTGTTTTTT,CASSQEISGAVNEKLFF
-,-,TRBV7-9,TRBJ2-7,TGTGCCGTTAACCGCTACGCAGGGCAGTACTTC,CAVNRYAGQYF
few,-,TRBV19,TRBJ1-5,TGTGCCAGTAGTATAGCCATCAATCAGCCCCAGCATTTT,CASSIAINQPQHF
few,-,TRBV10-3,TRBJ1-4,TGTGCCACCCAACCAGGGATCAATGAAAAACTGTTTTTT,CATQPGINEKLFF
few,-,TRBV27,TRBJ1-5,TGTGCCAGCAGTTTATACCCTCCTGGGCTTAATAGCAATCAGCCCCAGCATTTT,CASSLYPPGLNSNQPQHF
-,-,TRBV7-9,TRBJ2-7,TGTGCCAGCAGCTTAGACGGGGGGCCCTACGAGCAGTACTTC,CASSLDGGPYEQYF
once,-,TRBV5-4,TRBJ1-2,TGTGCCAGCAGCGTACTCGACAGGCCCACATATGGCTACACCTTC,CASSVLDRPTYGYTF
-,TRBD2,TRBV7-3,TRBJ2-1,TGTGCCAGCAGCTTAACGGCATCACTAGCGGGAGGCTACAATGAGCAGTTCTTC,CASSLTASLAGGYNEQFF
-,TRBD1,TRBV28,TRBJ2-7,TGTGCCAGCAGTTTACGGGACAGGTTAATTCACGAGCAGTACTTC,CASSLRDRLIHEQYF
-,TRBD2,TRBV2,TRBJ2-1,TGTGCCAGCAACCTAGGAGTAGCGGGAGTCGGTGAGCAGTTCTTC,CASNLGVAGVGEQFF
-,TRBD1,TRBV4-3,TRBJ2-7,TGCGCCAGCAGTTACCGGGACAGGACCTACGAGCAGTACTTC,CASSYRDRTYEQYF
-,-,TRBV5-6,TRBJ1-4,TGTGCCAGCAGCTTGCAGGTCTCTAATGAAAAACTGTTTTTT,CASSLQVSNEKLFF
-,TRBD2,TRBV7-8,TRBJ2-1,TGTGCCAGCAGGCGGACTAGCAGCTCCTACAATGAGCAGTTCTTC,CASRRTSSSYNEQFF
-,-,TRBV5-5,TRBJ2-7,TGTGCCAGCAGCTTGGGCAGGCCCTACGAGCAGTACTTC,CASSLGRPYEQYF
-,TRBD2,TRBV7-2,TRBJ2-7,TGTGCCAGCAGCTTAGCATTTTCTGGGAGGGAGTCCTACGAGCAGTACTTC,CASSLAFSGRESYEQYF
few,-,TRBV4-1,TRBJ1-1,TGCGCCAGCAGCCAAGCCCAAGTCCACAGGGTCGGGACTGAAGCTTTCTTT,CASSQAQVHRVGTEAFF
once,-,TRBV5-4,TRBJ2-3,TGTGCCAGCAGCTTGGAGGGGGGGCGGGGAACAGATACGCAGTATTTT,CASSLEGGRGTDTQYF
-,-,TRBV4-3,TRBJ1-1,TGCGCCAGCAGCCATGTACAGGGAGAGGGTGAAGCTTTCTTT,CASSHVQGEGEAFF